The 23 T cell receptor beta chains listed next were all sequenced from one sample in a study of T-cell reconstitution after alpha-beta-depleted transplantation in children. Unique molecular identifiers were incorporated into the prepared TCRbeta library. MiXCR, run by TCRdb on the PCR reads, gives a single entry per CDR3 protein. The table includes around 180,000 distinct CDR3 sequences, more than 9.5% detected once. The sample consisted of PBMCs, taken before TCRalphabeta/CD19-depleted stem cell transplant. These receptors were obtained from a boy aged 2 to 9 with acute myeloid leukemia, due to receive a stem cell transplant.

This clonotype was recorded at least ten times. The V and J genes are TRBV20-1 and TRBJ1-6, with D unresolved. Between the trimmed V and J ends, which lost 3 bases and 5 bases, there was a span of 14 bases. This CDR3 contains 15 residues. CDR1 and CDR2 (germline): DFQATT, SNEGSKA (reference sequence). This CDR3 reads CSASLIREDNSPLHF. For the CDR3, the DNA is TGCAGTGCTAGCCTCATCCGGGAAGATAATTCACCCCTCCACTTT.

This clonotype has at least ten counts. CDR3 DNA sequence: TGCAGCGTGAGTGGACTAGCGGGAGTCCCCGGGGAGCTGTTTTTT. It yields the protein CSVSGLAGVPGELFF. The genes are TRBV29-1 and TRBJ2-2; 13 positions agree with TRBD2. The J segment lost 6 bases and the V segment lost 6 bases, leaving 7 bases of the junction unmatched. Germline V CDR1 and CDR2: SQVTM, ANQGSEA. The CDR3 contains 15 residues.

This clonotype has at least ten counts. The chain has TRBV20-1 and TRBJ1-1; tentative D call: TRBD1 (5 bases). The CDR3 spans 14 residues. Germline values: CDR1 DFQATT, CDR2 SNEGSKA (reference sequence). The V and J ends lost 4 bases and 3 bases respectively, with 15 bases between them. The CDR3 DNA reads as TGCAGTGCTACTCCCCCGGAGGGGCACACTGAAGCTTTCTTT. Residues: CSATPPEGHTEAFF.

This clonotype has at least ten counts. The chain employs TRBV3-1 and TRBJ1-2; D gene uncertain. V was shortened by 0 bases and J by 5 bases, with 10 bases between the two germline ends. Per germline, CDR1 LGHDT and CDR2 YNNKEL (reference sequence). CDR3 size: 14 residues. CDR3 DNA sequence: TGTGCCAGCAGCCAAGACGCAGCGCCATATGGCTACACCTTC. This translates into CASSQDAAPYGYTF.

This clonotype was detected ten times or more. The V call is TRBV20-1, the J call TRBJ1-3; a weak D match, TRBD1 (5 bases). Germline CDR1 reads DFQATT; CDR2 reads SNEGSKA (reference sequence). Trimming pared 1 base from V and 1 base from J, leaving 11 bases between. The CDR3 totals 15 residues. CDR3 amino acids: CSARGDGYSGNTIYF. The DNA of the CDR3 is TGCAGTGCTAGAGGGGACGGGTATTCTGGAAACACCATATATTTT.

This clonotype was seen ten or more times. The chain employs TRBV20-1 and TRBJ2-7; D is undetermined. CDR3 length: 12 amino acids. Germline CDR1 DFQATT, CDR2 SNEGSKA (reference sequence). V was pared by 3 bases and J by 0 bases, with 6 bases between. CDR3 sequence reads: CSASEASYEQYF. The DNA of the CDR3 is TGCAGTGCTAGTGAGGCCTCCTACGAGCAGTACTTC.

This clonotype was counted only a few times. The J gene is TRBJ2-2, the V gene TRBV19; 10 bases match TRBD1. J was trimmed by 6 bases and V by 0 bases; bases with no gene match: 7. Per the germline V gene, CDR1 is LNHDA and CDR2 is SQIVND (reference sequence). The CDR3 has 17 amino acids. The CDR3 DNA sequence: TGTGCCAGTAGTATAGAATCCGGGACAGGGGCGGCCGGGGAGCTGTTTTTT. Translation gives CASSIESGTGAAGELFF.

This clonotype has at least ten counts. This rearrangement joins TRBV16 to TRBJ1-2; D is unclear. The germline V and J ends were trimmed by 1 base and 0 bases, with 12 bases remaining between them. CDR1 KGHSY and CDR2 FQNENV come from the germline V gene. This CDR3 comprises 16 residues. In DNA form, the CDR3 reads TGTGCCAGCAGCCAATGGGCAGGCGTTACTAACTATGGCTACACCTTC. It yields the protein CASSQWAGVTNYGYTF. Filled out from reference TRBV16 and TRBJ1-2, the complete variable domain reads GEEVAQTPKHLVRGEGQKAKLYCAPIKGHSYVFWYQQVLKNEFKFLISFQNENVFDETGMPKERFSAKCLPNSPCSLEIQATKLEDSAVYFCASSQWAGVTNYGYTFGSGTRLTVV.

This clonotype was seen many times. The V call is TRBV12-3 or TRBV12-4, the J call TRBJ2-3; 15 bases map to TRBD2. This CDR3 is 15 amino acids long. V lost 4 bases to trimming and J lost 7 bases; unmatched junction nucleotides: 3. This CDR3 is CASSSGLAGGNTQYF. Written as DNA, the CDR3 is TGTGCCAGCAGTTCGGGACTAGCGGGGGGAAATACGCAGTATTTT.

This clonotype occurred many times. The chain links TRBV20-1 to TRBJ2-5; 9 bases match TRBD1. V was pared by 7 bases and J by 2 bases, with 8 bases of the junction left unmatched. The CDR3 is 14 amino acids. Germline V CDR1 and CDR2: DFQATT, SNEGSKA (reference sequence). The DNA of the CDR3 is TGCAGTGGGCCGGGACAGGGACGTCAAGAGACCCAGTACTTC. Translation: CSGPGQGRQETQYF.

There are many counts of this clonotype. CDR3 nucleotide sequence: TGTGCCAGCAGCCGATCAACAGGGTCCTATGGCTACACCTTC. Encoded protein: CASSRSTGSYGYTF. The J gene is TRBJ1-2, the V gene TRBV11-2; D is possibly TRBD1 (6 bases). CDR1 SGHAT and CDR2 FQNNGV come from the germline V gene. V gave up 5 bases and J gave up 4 bases, with 14 bases separating them. The CDR3 is 14 residues long.

This clonotype was detected ten times or more. The CDR3 loop is CASSYSGQHGELFF. DNA of the CDR3: TGTGCCAGCAGCTATTCCGGGCAGCACGGGGAGCTGTTTTTT. The chain recombines TRBV5-4 with TRBJ2-2; D ambiguous. The CDR3 runs to 14 residues. V shed 3 bases and J shed 7 bases, with 13 bases lying between them. Germline CDR1 SGHNT, CDR2 YYREEE (reference sequence). Supplemented by reference TRBV5-4 and TRBJ2-2, the full variable domain reads ETGVTQSPTHLIKTRGQQVTLRCSSQSGHNTVSWYQQALGQGPQFIFQYYREEENGRGNFPPRFSGLQFPNYSSELNVNALELDDSALYLCASSYSGQHGELFFGEGSRLTVL.

The chain combines TRBV10-3 with TRBJ1-2, with 9 bases identical to TRBD1. The CDR3 covers 14 residues. With 6 bases clipped from V and 10 bases from J, the junction kept 12 bases outside the gene matches. Germline loops: CDR1 ENHRY, CDR2 SYGVKD. This CDR3 reads CAISRTGENYNYTF. CDR3 DNA sequence: TGTGCCATCAGCCGGACAGGGGAGAACTATAACTACACCTTC.

This clonotype was seen a handful of times. The chain uses TRBV10-3 and TRBJ1-4, with D possibly being TRBD1 (5 bases). Germline CDR1 reads ENHRY; CDR2 reads SYGVKD. The CDR3 is made up of 14 amino acids. V was shortened by 3 bases and J by 7 bases, with 12 bases between the two germline ends. CDR3 in DNA: TGTGCCATCAGTGAATCGGGCGGGGGTGAAAAACTGTTTTTT. Amino acids: CAISESGGGEKLFF.

This clonotype has just a few counts. The rearrangement uses TRBV20-1 and TRBJ2-7; D uncertain. There are 11 residues in the CDR3. CDR1 and CDR2 from the germline V gene are DFQATT and SNEGSKA (reference sequence). With 5 bases removed from V and 5 bases from J, the gap between germline ends came to 10 bases. The CDR3 region is CSAYTTDEQYV. The CDR3 DNA follows: TGCAGTGCTTACACCACCGACGAGCAGTACGTC.

Ten or more counts support this clonotype. V usage is TRBV24-1 and J usage is TRBJ2-3; unclear D gene. Germline-derived CDR1 and CDR2 are KGHDR and SFDVKD. This CDR3 comprises 15 residues. The V end lost 5 bases, the J end lost 8 bases, and 19 bases lay between the germline ends. The CDR3 region has the DNA TGTGCCACCAGTGCGGCCAGTTACCCCCCCGGTACGCAGTATTTT. As protein: CATSAASYPPGTQYF.

Many counts were recorded for this clonotype. The chain joins TRBV7-6 to TRBJ2-3; D possibly corresponds to TRBD2 (5 bases). CDR3 length: 14 residues. Germline assignment: CDR1 SGHVS and CDR2 FNYEAQ. Deletions cut 7 bases from V and 4 bases from J, with 15 bases between. The CDR3 spells CASTKSGWADTQYF. The CDR3 DNA sequence: TGTGCCAGCACCAAATCGGGGTGGGCAGATACGCAGTATTTT.

This clonotype appeared a single time. The chain carries TRBV3-1 and TRBJ1-3; a weak D match, TRBD1 (6 bases). V gave up 4 bases and J gave up 1 base, with 17 bases separating them. The CDR3 is 17 amino acids. Germline V lookup: CDR1 LGHDT, CDR2 YNNKEL (reference sequence). Written as DNA, the CDR3 is TGTGCCAGCAGCCCATTAGACAGGTGGCGGTCTGGAAACACCATATATTTT. This gives the protein CASSPLDRWRSGNTIYF.

The table lists this clonotype with many counts. The J gene is TRBJ2-7, the V gene TRBV28, with D possibly TRBD1 on 6 matching bases. V was shortened by 4 bases and J by 4 bases, with 14 bases between the two germline ends. Germline lookup yields CDR1 MDHEN and CDR2 SYDVKM. The CDR3 covers 14 residues. The CDR3 nucleotides are TGTGCCAGCAGTTCACGGGACACCTATTACGAGCAGTACTTC. It yields the protein CASSSRDTYYEQYF.

Ten or more counts support this clonotype. The J gene is TRBJ1-4, the V gene TRBV20-1; tentatively, D is TRBD1 (6 bases). The CDR3 sequence is 12 residues long. CDR1 and CDR2 (germline): DFQATT, SNEGSKA (reference sequence). V was clipped by 6 bases and J by 7 bases, with 12 bases between them. The DNA of the CDR3 is TGCAGTGCAAGCGACAGGAGTGAAAAACTGTTTTTT. This codes for CSASDRSEKLFF.

Of note for this clonotype: At one boundary the junction diverges from the germline segment, which might be a read error. This chain uses TRBV6-1 with TRBJ1-1; D uncertain. CDR1 is MNHNS, CDR2 SASEGT, per germline. The CDR3 runs 16 residues. The CDR3 DNA reads TGTCCCAGCAGTGCCCGCGGTCTTCCCATGAACACTGAAGCTTTCTTT. Encoded protein: CPSSARGLPMNTEAFF.

This clonotype appeared many times. This sequence joins TRBV29-1 and TRBJ2-1, with D uncertain. V gave up 6 bases and J gave up 2 bases, with 14 bases separating them. CDR1 and CDR2 (germline): SQVTM, ANQGSEA. This CDR3 has 14 residues. In nucleotides, the CDR3 is TGCAGCGTACGAGCGAGGCTTGCCTACAATGAGCAGTTCTTC. It yields the protein CSVRARLAYNEQFF.

In this sample, this clonotype turned up many times. The chain uses TRBV7-8 and TRBJ1-1; possibly TRBD1 for D (5 bases). CDR1 is SGHVS, CDR2 FQNEAQ, per germline. V lost 1 base and J 0 bases, leaving 12 bases between the germline ends. This CDR3 contains 16 residues. The CDR3 loop reads CASSLDRRPMNTEAFF. DNA of the CDR3: TGTGCCAGCAGCTTAGACAGGCGTCCCATGAACACTGAAGCTTTCTTT.